This passage covers 13 T cell receptor beta chains from one sample sequenced in a study of blood T cell repertoires in COVID-19. TCRdb's table, derived via immunoSEQ multiplex PCR, lists solely in-frame clones and lacks some. The sample has under 250,000 clones, around 92% seen once; the top ten hold 1.2%. Material for sequencing was peripheral blood. The receptor set was obtained from a man aged 25 to 40 with acute or convalescent COVID-19.

The chain employs TRBV6-1 and TRBJ1-2, with 9 bases matching TRBD1. Germline V gene sequence: CDR1 MNHNS, CDR2 SASEGT. This CDR3 comprises 15 residues. Trimming took 3 bases from V and 5 from J; bases not matched to a gene: 7. CDR3: CASSEGQGRIYGYTF. DNA for the CDR3: TGTGCCAGCAGTGAGGGACAGGGAAGGATTTATGGCTACACCTTC.

The rearrangement uses TRBV7-3 and TRBJ2-1, with 15 bases aligning to TRBD2. Germline V gene sequence: CDR1 SGHTA, CDR2 FQGTGA. Trimming at V came to 3 bases and at J to 7 bases, leaving 13 bases not matched to a gene. This CDR3 has 19 residues. The CDR3 DNA is TGTGCCAGCAGCTTGATCTCCGGGACTAGCGGGAGGTCGGGGAATGAGCAGTTCTTC. This sequence encodes CASSLISGTSGRSGNEQFF.

This rearrangement joins TRBV7-2 to TRBJ1-2, with a possible D match to TRBD1 (6 bases). Germline CDR1 SGHTA, CDR2 FQGNSA. V was trimmed by 7 bases and J by 3 bases, leaving 18 bases between them. The CDR3 spans 15 residues. The CDR3 loop is CASILSRGGDYGYTF. The DNA of the CDR3 is TGTGCCAGCATTCTTTCGAGGGGGGGCGACTATGGCTACACCTTC.

The chain is built from TRBV18 and TRBJ1-2; TRBD1 aligns across 8 bases. Germline values: CDR1 KGHSH, CDR2 LQKENI. Trimming at V came to 6 bases and at J to 8 bases, leaving 8 bases not matched to a gene. This CDR3 has 13 amino acids. The CDR3 spells CASSGQGLEGYTF. The DNA of the CDR3 is TGTGCCAGCTCCGGACAGGGCTTAGAGGGCTACACCTTC. Full variable domain (missing parts from reference TRBV18 and TRBJ1-2): NAGVMQNPRHLVRRRGQEARLRCSPMKGHSHVYWYRQLPEEGLKFMVYLQKENIIDESGMPKERFSAEFPKEGPSILRIQQVVRGDSAAYFCASSGQGLEGYTFGSGTRLTVV.

V and J are TRBV28 and TRBJ2-6; D gene uncertain. The V and J ends lost 6 bases and 4 bases respectively, with 10 bases between them. CDR1 is MDHEN and CDR2 is SYDVKM in the germline V gene. CDR3 length: 14 residues. The CDR3 loop reads CASSVALGANVLTF. CDR3 bases: TGTGCCAGCAGCGTGGCTTTGGGGGCCAACGTCCTGACTTTC.

The CDR3: CASSFVGNRILDGYTF. In DNA form, the CDR3 reads TGTGCCAGCAGTTTTGTGGGGAACAGGATCCTTGATGGCTACACCTTC. The chain has TRBV28 and TRBJ1-2; a weak D match, TRBD1 (5 bases). CDR3 size: 16 residues. The germline V and J ends were trimmed by 3 bases and 6 bases, with 20 bases remaining between them. Germline V gene lookup returns CDR1 MDHEN and CDR2 SYDVKM.

The chain couples TRBV19 to TRBJ2-2; the match to TRBD1 covers 7 bases. This CDR3 is 14 amino acids long. Germline assignment: CDR1 LNHDA and CDR2 SQIVND (reference sequence). V trimming: 3 bases; J trimming: 5 bases; junction bases outside the gene matches: 3. The CDR3 DNA sequence: TGTGCCAGTAGTATTAGGGGGCGAACCGGGGAGCTGTTTTTT. Amino acids: CASSIRGRTGELFF.

The chain is built from TRBV7-3 and TRBJ2-5; the D is unclear. CDR3 length: 14 residues. The germline V gene has CDR1 SGHTA and CDR2 FQGTGA. Trimming left V 2 bases short and J 1 base short, with 8 bases between. The CDR3 loop is CASSLFPGQETQYF. The CDR3 DNA reads as TGTGCCAGCAGCTTATTTCCAGGCCAAGAGACCCAGTACTTC.

The rearrangement uses TRBV18 and TRBJ1-3; D is possibly TRBD1 (6 bases). Germline V CDR1 and CDR2: KGHSH, LQKENI. CDR3 length: 16 amino acids. V lost 6 bases, J lost 0 bases, and 15 bases lay in between. CDR3 protein: CASSPPGHSSGNTIYF. CDR3 DNA sequence: TGTGCCAGCTCCCCGCCGGGACATAGCTCTGGAAACACCATATATTTT.

The chain employs TRBV3-1 (or the pseudogene TRBV3-2) and TRBJ1-2; tentatively, D is TRBD1 (6 bases). Germline loops: CDR1 LGHDT, CDR2 YNNKEL (reference sequence). Trimming left V 1 base short and J 4 bases short, with 13 bases between. The CDR3 loop spans 15 amino acids. CDR3 DNA sequence: TGTGCCAGCAGCCAAGGGGCCAGGGGCCCCTATGGCTACACCTTC. Its translation: CASSQGARGPYGYTF.

The CDR3 DNA reads as TGTGCCAGTAGTATAACCTCGGACAGCCCAAAACTGTTTTTT. Encoded protein: CASSITSDSPKLFF. V usage is TRBV19 and J usage is TRBJ1-4; tentatively, D is TRBD1 (6 bases). The CDR3 has 14 residues. Per the germline V gene, CDR1 is LNHDA and CDR2 is SQIVND (reference sequence). The V gene lost 2 bases and the J gene lost 10 bases, with 14 bases spanning the gap. Full variable domain (remainder filled in from reference TRBV19 and TRBJ1-4): DGGITQSPKYLFRKEGQNVTLSCEQNLNHDAMYWYRQDPGQGLRLIYYSQIVNDFQKGDIAEGYSVSREKKESFPLTVTSAQKNPTAFYLCASSITSDSPKLFFGSGTQLSVL.

V and J are TRBV2 and TRBJ2-3; 8 nucleotides align to TRBD2. This CDR3 contains 15 residues. Germline V gene data show CDR1 as SNHLY and CDR2 as FYNNEI. V dropped 2 bases and J dropped 1; count of bases not matched to a gene: 2. DNA for the CDR3: TGTGCCAGCAGTGAATCAGCGGGGGGCACAGATACGCAGTATTTT. Residues: CASSESAGGTDTQYF.

The chain carries TRBV30 and TRBJ1-4; D ambiguous. This CDR3 contains 15 residues. V was trimmed by 2 bases and J by 7 bases, leaving 17 bases between them. Germline CDR1 GTSNPN, CDR2 SVGIG (reference sequence). In DNA, the CDR3 is TGTGCCTGGAGTCTGCTGGGAGGGTCGGGTGAAAAACTGTTTTTT. It is translated as CAWSLLGGSGEKLFF.